This T cell receptor beta chain was retrieved from a study of beta chain features in type 1 diabetes. Study information: The number of sorted cells examined across all samples was some 99,000,000.

Sorting of CD4+ naive, central memory, regulatory and stem cell-like memory cells was performed via CD45RO/CCR7/CD25/CD127/CD95/CD27. Every bit of the isolated RNA underwent reverse transcription, so sequencing read expressed TCRB transcripts. Assay: immunoSEQ multiplex PCR; the TCRdb copy retains only in-frame clones and omits some. The data hold some 640,000 clones, with about 14% observed a single time. This clone has a handful of counts. Its antigen is undetermined. Findings and limits, study-wide: There was a moderate but significant shortening of TCRB CDR3s in all four CD4+ subsets of Type 1 diabetes patients. Still unanswered here is whether HLA type influences TCRB rearrangement.

The ends were cut back, 1 base at V and 8 bases at J, with 11 bases in the middle. Germline V lookup: CDR1 SGHVS, CDR2 FNYEAQ. CDR3 length: 14 residues. The sequenced sample consisted of naive CD4+ T cells from blood. The receptor was isolated from a man aged 18 to 29 with type 1 diabetes. The chain combines TRBV7-6 with TRBJ1-4; unclear D gene. CDR3 sequence (DNA): TGTGCCAGCAGCTTAGAGTTCTCCCGGGAAAAACTGTTTTTT. It specifies CASSLEFSREKLFF.